This TCR beta chain stems from a study of cytomegalovirus exposure and HLA in healthy donors (dated by TCRdb to the late 2010s). About the study as a whole: In an earlier analysis of 587 of the donors, less than 350 Gb of sequence data and 100 million or so unique TCR beta sequences from about 190 million T cells were reported. An early release that covered roughly 600 HLA-typed donors contained 250 to 350 gigabases of sequencing data and 70 million to 100 million unique TCR sequences. The genetic ancestry cluster associated with self-reported Caucasian donors included 81% of the 300 to 450 genotyped donors. The aim of the study was to test whether cataloging public T cell receptors could identify signatures of past pathogen exposure. The study used immunosequencing to profile the T cell repertoires of hundreds of subjects and linked those repertoires to cytomegalovirus serostatus. A separate validation cohort of about 110 different subjects was used in addition to the 666-subject first cohort. High-throughput TCR immunosequencing, statistical association of individual TCRs with disease status, and machine learning were combined to predict cytomegalovirus infection status. In a later analysis, previously published TCR beta repertoires from more than 500 donors were re-analyzed and high-resolution HLA genotyping was added so that TCR occurrence patterns could be studied. The later analysis used no new phenotypic data to find candidate immune exposures, relying instead on TCR beta sequences and their occurrence across donors. In an earlier analysis of roughly 540 of the donors, high-throughput TCR beta sequencing was used to judge whether each TCR beta V gene segment behaved as functional or pseudogenic. Donor age, sex, ethnicity and CMV serostatus were compiled together with the repertoire data. Genome-wide SNP genotypes for about 65% of the 666 donors were used in a later genetic analysis, which treated that subset as a discovery cohort. Every discovery cohort repertoire had been produced on one sequencing platform. Class I and class II HLA loci were covered by the typing at four-digit resolution. The number of typed donors differed by locus: roughly 629-640 for A, B, C, DRB1 and DQB1; some 500 for DQA1; 606 for DPA1; and roughly 490 for DPB1. Roughly five DR-DQ haplotypes were treated as single units for association and clustering because of strong linkage in the cohort. Among several hundred genotyped donors of the cohort, an average of about 220,000 unique TCR beta nucleotide sequences was sequenced per donor, of which about 18% were non-productive. Broader findings and caveats from the paper: In vitro tests confirmed that three of the cytomegalovirus-associated TCR beta chains recognize cytomegalovirus antigens. Specific HLA alleles were associated with more than 15,000 TCR beta sequences at a false discovery rate of 0.05 in a later analysis. A total of 150 or so TCR beta chains were listed by the study as associated with cytomegalovirus. According to a later genetic analysis, donors in an Asian-associated ancestry cluster had fewer N-insertions in productive TCRs than the roughly 670-donor mean. According to a later analysis, most CMV-associated TCR beta chains appeared to be HLA-restricted, and the HLA associations seemed to be driven largely by CMV exposure. The classifier was reported to diagnose cytomegalovirus status with high specificity and sensitivity in both the original cohort and the validation cohort. In a later analysis, HLA-associated TCR beta chains showed more clonal expansion and lower generation probabilities than non-associated chains that were equally common. According to a later analysis, parvovirus B19, influenza, CMV and Epstein-Barr virus appeared linked to several top co-occurrence clusters. Because HLA typing was unavailable for some donors at each locus, only the typed subset was used in association tests. Immune exposure information for the cohort was limited to CMV serostatus. A later analysis found that TCR association rates varied across HLA loci, with DRB1 alleles showing the most associated TCRs and HLA-C alleles the fewest. Some IMGT-functional V segments, including TRBV6-2 and TRBV6-3, could not be distinguished by the 87-base-pair reads and were therefore excluded. Because counts were too low, 15 to 20 rarely observed V segments, including chromosome 9 orphons, were excluded from the earlier analysis of fewer than 650 of the donors. Presence/absence analyses assumed roughly uniform sequencing depth across donors, an assumption that may not hold. When HLA alleles, especially DR and DQ, strongly co-occurred, TCR associations were difficult to assign to individual alleles. In this cohort, only TCR beta chains were sequenced, and detectable features were limited by the absence of alpha or paired-chain data. Broadly in line with IMGT annotations, most TCR beta V segments showed up in productive rearrangements about 90% or about 30% of the time in an earlier analysis of a few hundred of the donors. Most TCR sequences were observed very rarely across donors, whereas some public TCRs were present in many individuals. A cluster of highly shared sequence variants was judged likely to represent a technical artifact of the sequencing pipeline. Correlated functional status among segregating V segments might be attributable to linkage disequilibrium, but an unknown experimental factor could not be ruled out. According to the authors, the approach could potentially be generalized to other disease states and immunological phenotypes. A further reported finding was that TCR beta sequences accurately predicted the HLA-A and HLA-B alleles for most subjects in the first cohort. An association between a missense DCLRE1C variant and V-gene and J-gene trimming of TCR beta chains was found in a later genetic analysis and replicated in an independent cohort.

This clone was seen a few times. Its antigen has not been determined. No much larger clone is present one base from it, and per-base qualities are unavailable. The cohort was made up of about 670 healthy bone marrow donors. At the time of sampling, every cohort member was nominally healthy, though immune exposures that went unrecorded were likely present. The donor tested CMV seronegative and was one of the 352 seronegative cohort members. A peripheral blood sample was collected from each donor, and TCR beta sequencing was performed on peripheral blood mononuclear cells. Genomic DNA was extracted from the blood cell samples with the Qiagen DNeasy Blood Extraction Kit. Library generation was performed with the immunoSEQ multiplex PCR assay. The multiplex PCR relied on a mix of 60 forward primers for TCR Vbeta segments and 13 reverse primers for TCR Jbeta segments. The CDR3 region of rearranged TCR beta genes was amplified from genomic DNA with a multiplex PCR assay. The amplified TCR beta libraries were sequenced on the Illumina HiSeq System as 87-base-pair reads. Concerning the study's data processing: In a later analysis, some 80 million unique TCR beta chains were counted across the roughly 670 repertoires, and roughly 11 million of these chains were shared by at least two donors. To remove PCR and sequencing errors, raw reads were error-corrected and collapsed into unique sequences using a nearest-neighbor algorithm that merged closely related sequences. Alignment of CDR3 sequences to IMGT reference sequences was used to assign V, D and J gene segments. Each retained sequence needed at least a six-nucleotide match to both a V gene segment and a J gene segment. Rearrangements were called productive when the CDR3 lacked stop codons and stayed in frame with V and J; all others were non-productive. CDR3 was defined by IMGT convention, running from the second conserved V-encoded cysteine to the conserved J-encoded phenylalanine. The earlier analysis of about 570 of the donors excluded any sequence lacking an unambiguous match to a single V gene segment. In an earlier analysis of a few hundred of the donors, a V segment was called functional when productive rearrangements were above 56.7%, and segregating when the standard deviation between donors exceeded 5%. A statistical classification framework was developed to diagnose cytomegalovirus status using the catalog of TCR beta chain sequences. In a later analysis, TCR nucleotide sequences were compared against IMGT/GENE-DB human TR gene sequences so that V and J genes could be assigned. The TCRdist pipeline was used in a later analysis to assign CDR3 sequences and most-parsimonious VDJ recombination scenarios. In a later analysis, each TCR beta chain was defined by its CDR3 amino acid sequence together with its V-gene family, and reads without a unique V-gene family were excluded. In a later analysis, a few hundred highly shared, low-generation-probability nucleotide sequences were removed to address suspected cross-contamination and a sequencing artifact. For each public chain, a later analysis derived a clonal expansion index from normalized ranks of inferred template counts within each repertoire. In a later analysis, generation probabilities were computed using a VDJ recombination model fitted to out-of-frame rearrangements, and the results were checked against IGoR. In a later analysis, TCR-TCR, TCR-HLA and TCR-CMV co-occurrence was scored with hypergeometric tests, and a repertoire-size bias correction was applied to TCR pairs. In a later analysis, false discovery rates were estimated by permuting HLA or CMV assignments 20 times. In a later analysis, co-occurring TCRs were grouped with DBSCAN, and TCRdist sequence similarity was added when clustering was performed within HLA-allele-positive subsets. Co-occurrence clustering excluded repertoires with fewer than 30,000 or more than 120,000 public chains, plus five with anomalous nucleotide sharing. The source is immuneACCESS, and TCRdb retained only in-frame sequences with V and J called. Part of the clones is not carried over; for the studies checked, unresolved V genes explain less than half of this, and the remainder is unexplained. The DNA gave D and trimming, while V, J and clone size come from that table. The sample includes about 130,000 clones, with 60% to 85% observed a single time. Around 1.8% of the sample comes from the top ten.

CDR1 and CDR2, per the germline V gene, are SGHVS and FNYEAQ. The cysteine opens and the phenylalanine closes a CDR3 of 15 amino acids. Just the 45-base CDR3 DNA is kept, in frame starting at base 1. The trim is 4 bases for V and 3 bases for J, with a gap of 15 bases between the germline ends. The chain is encoded by TRBV7-6 joined to TRBJ1-2; TRBD1 is possibly the D segment (6 matching bases). Sequenced input: PBMCs. The source is a woman in her thirties or forties in good health and CMV-seronegative. CDR3 loop: CASSSGGRRDYGYTF. The nucleotide sequence is given as TGTGCCAGCAGCTCTGGGGGCCGCAGAGACTATGGCTACACCTTC.